Listed here are 15 T cell receptor beta chains from one sample, sequenced in a study of sequential checkpoint blockade in melanoma (dated by TCRdb to between 2018 and 2021). The library was produced with the immunoSEQ multiplex PCR assay. Sourced from immuneACCESS, this table was stored by TCRdb with only in-frame sequences that have V and J called. A share of the clones is absent; for the studies checked, an unresolved V gene accounts for under half, and the remainder has no known explanation. The sample data list some 31,000 clones, and 75% to 90% of these were observed just once. The leading ten clones occupy approximately 23% of the sample. Reading the label with the study, this specimen's treatment or condition is: randomized to nivolumab then ipilimumab (arm A) or the reverse (arm B). Here the sequenced sample was CD8+ T cells sorted from blood (inferred from file names), taken from a patient given nivolumab and ipilimumab in sequence. These receptors were collected from a human donor with melanoma.

The V gene is TRBV5-6, the J gene TRBJ1-5; the D gene is possibly TRBD1 (5 bases). Trimming took off 3 bases at V and 3 bases at J, with 16 bases between the two ends. This CDR3 is built from 16 residues. Germline V gives CDR1 SGHDT, CDR2 YYEEEE. The CDR3 DNA follows: TGTGCCAGCAGCTGGGGGGGGTCAGGATACAATCAGCCCCAGCATTTT. This encodes CASSWGGSGYNQPQHF. The full variable domain, completed using reference TRBV5-6 and TRBJ1-5, is DAGVTQSPTHLIKTRGQQVTLRCSPKSGHDTVSWYQQALGQGPQFIFQYYEEEERQRGNFPDRFSGHQFPNYSSELNVNALLLGDSALYLCASSWGGSGYNQPQHFGDGTRLSIL.

The chain employs TRBV19 and TRBJ1-5; D gene unclear. This CDR3 has 14 residues. The V end was cut by 0 bases, the J end by 2 bases, with 5 bases between. The germline gives CDR1 LNHDA, CDR2 SQIVND (reference sequence). Here the CDR3 reads CASSIEPGNQPQHF. In DNA, the CDR3 is TGTGCCAGTAGTATAGAGCCGGGCAATCAGCCCCAGCATTTT.

The rearrangement uses TRBV28 and TRBJ2-1; 11 bases match TRBD2. Germline V CDR1 and CDR2: MDHEN, SYDVKM. The CDR3 is 15 residues long. V lost 6 bases, J lost 10 bases, and 11 bases stayed unmatched. The CDR3 DNA reads TGTGCCAGCAGCATCCTTAGCGGGGGGGCAGAGGAGCAGTTCTTC. Its translation is CASSILSGGAEEQFF.

V usage is TRBV5-5 and J usage is TRBJ1-3; tentatively, D is TRBD1 (6 bases). V lost 2 bases and J 3 bases, leaving 12 bases between the germline ends. The CDR3 runs 15 residues. Looked up from germline, CDR1 is SGHKS and CDR2 is YYEKEE (reference sequence). The CDR3 region is CASSFRQALGNTIYF. Written as DNA, the CDR3 is TGTGCCAGCAGCTTCAGACAGGCTCTTGGAAACACCATATATTTT.

The CDR3: CASSLSEGREKLFF. The CDR3 DNA reads as TGTGCCAGCAGTTTATCGGAGGGAAGGGAAAAACTGTTTTTT. This chain links TRBV27 with TRBJ1-4, with no clear D. Germline CDR1 is MNHEY and CDR2 is SMNVEV (reference sequence). The CDR3 totals 14 residues. V lost 0 bases, J lost 8 bases, and 10 bases lay in between.

V is TRBV4-1 and J is TRBJ1-5; D is possibly TRBD1 (5 bases). From germline, CDR1 is MGHRA and CDR2 YSYEKL. The CDR3 is 16 residues long. Trimming took off 3 bases at V and 1 base at J, with 13 bases between the two ends. The CDR3 DNA reads TGCGCCAGCAGCCAGGGAATGGGACTAAGCAATCAGCCCCAGCATTTT. This sequence encodes CASSQGMGLSNQPQHF.

The rearrangement uses TRBV11-2 and TRBJ2-1, with 10 positions matching TRBD1. This CDR3 comprises 14 residues. Trimming removed 1 base from V and 7 bases from J; junction bases left unmatched: 1. CDR1 and CDR2 (germline): SGHAT, FQNNGV. The DNA for the CDR3 is TGTGCCAGCAGCTTAGGGACAGGGGGTAATGAGCAGTTCTTC. Its protein is CASSLGTGGNEQFF.

The genes are TRBV6-5 and TRBJ1-2, with 7 nucleotides matching TRBD1. V shed 8 bases and J 1 base; nucleotides not matched to a gene: 4. The CDR3 sequence is 13 residues long. Germline CDR1 MNHEY, CDR2 SVGAGI. This CDR3 reads CASAGQINYGYTF. CDR3 DNA: TGTGCCAGCGCGGGACAGATTAACTATGGCTACACCTTC.

The chain has TRBV6-5 and TRBJ1-1, with TRBD1 identical over 8 bases. V shed 4 bases, J shed 7 bases, and the junction held 2 bases outside the gene matches. Looked up from germline, CDR1 is MNHEY and CDR2 is SVGAGI. This CDR3 contains 12 residues. The CDR3 nucleotides read TGTGCCAGCAGTTCGACAGGGGATGAAGCTTTCTTT. This codes for CASSSTGDEAFF.

This clone was observed a single time. The chain employs TRBV28 and TRBJ2-7; 13 bases are a match to TRBD2. The CDR3 runs 14 residues. Germline V CDR1 and CDR2: MDHEN, SYDVKM. Trimming removed 6 bases from V and 7 bases from J; junction bases left unmatched: 6. The CDR3 DNA reads TGTGCCAGCAGCGGACTAGCGGGAGTAGTTGAGCAGTACTTC. Its protein is CASSGLAGVVEQYF.

V and J are TRBV9 and TRBJ1-3, with D uncertain. There are 14 residues in the CDR3. The germline V and J ends were trimmed by 4 bases and 3 bases, with 11 bases remaining between them. Germline V gene lookup returns CDR1 SGDLS and CDR2 YYNGEE. The CDR3 bases are TGTGCCAGCAGCCCGGGGATCGGTGGAAACACCATATATTTT. Its protein product is CASSPGIGGNTIYF.

This clone showed up just once. J is TRBJ2-5 and V is TRBV2, with 9 nucleotides matching TRBD2. The J call may be mistaken, given a closer DNA end match to TRBJ2-7. CDR3 length: 15 amino acids. Germline V gene data show CDR1 as SNHLY and CDR2 as FYNNEI. Here the CDR3 DNA reads TGTGCCAGCACCCAAGAGAGTAGCGGGAGTTACGAGCAGTACTTC. This translates into CASTQESSGSYEQYF.

The chain recombines TRBV28 with TRBJ2-7; 8 bases fit TRBD2. The CDR3 runs 13 residues. V was clipped by 5 bases and J by 5 bases; unmatched bases: 5. The germline CDR1 and CDR2 sequences are MDHEN and SYDVKM. The CDR3 DNA follows: TGTGCCAGCAGTCGATCGACTAGCGACGAGCAGTACTTC. Translating it yields CASSRSTSDEQYF.

V and J are TRBV10-1 and TRBJ2-7; 10 bases agree with TRBD2. After removal of 3 bases from V and 4 bases from J, the junction contained 3 bases not matched to a gene. This CDR3 region has 14 residues. Per germline, CDR1 WNHNN and CDR2 SYGVQD (reference sequence). CDR3 DNA: TGCGCCAGCAGTGAATCTAGCGGGAGTTACGAGCAGTACTTC. Translation: CASSESSGSYEQYF.

The rearrangement uses TRBV29-1 and TRBJ1-2, with a weak D call TRBD1 (5 bases). The CDR3 has 13 residues. Trimming pared 3 bases from V and 2 bases from J, leaving 10 bases between. Germline lookup yields CDR1 SQVTM and CDR2 ANQGSEA. The CDR3 sequence is CSVESGGNYGYTF. The CDR3 DNA is TGCAGCGTTGAGTCCGGGGGAAACTATGGCTACACCTTC.